This T cell receptor (beta chain) was obtained from a study of T-cell reconstitution after alpha-beta-depleted transplantation in children. Study results and caveats: In patients about two months after transplant, alpha-beta T cells reportedly arose from several hundred expanded graft clones. Surviving recipient T cells and thymic progenitors underlay high day-60 TCRbeta diversity in some patients.

This CDR3 is built from 13 residues. Germline CDR1 reads DFQATT; CDR2 reads SNEGSKA (reference sequence). Trimming left V 6 bases short and J 1 base short, with 12 bases between. Construction of the TCRbeta library involved unique molecular identifiers. MiXCR was run by TCRdb on the PCR reads, yielding one entry per CDR3 protein. The sample carries about 200,000 distinct CDR3 sequences, 6.6% recorded once. As to this clonotype: Its antigen is as yet unknown.

This chain joins TRBV20-1 and TRBJ1-1; D uncertain. The receptor's source is a boy aged 2 to 10 with acute lymphoblastic leukemia, due to receive a stem cell transplant. The starting material was PBMCs, obtained before TCRalphabeta/CD19-depleted stem cell transplant. The CDR3 protein is CSAPWSGNTEAFF. The CDR3 DNA reads as TGCAGTGCGCCCTGGTCAGGGAACACTGAAGCTTTCTTT.